These 18 T cell receptor beta chains were all obtained from the same sample, sequenced in a study of T-cell memory formation after mild COVID-19 (dated by TCRdb to the early 2020s). The library was prepared using 5' RACE. Sequencing relied on an Illumina NovaSeq 6000. The public sequencing data were trimmed at Q25 with fastp and processed into clonotypes with MiXCR by TCRdb, which kept only in-frame beta chains. CDR3 protein duplicates are merged, each entry listing the most common genes and DNA. For this sample the table gives roughly 320,000 distinct CDR3 sequences, of which 25% to 30% were detected only once. The ten largest clones take up roughly 14% of the sample. The specimen sequenced was PBMCs or a T cell subset sorted from them (not recorded which). The receptors stem from an adult woman who had mild COVID-19 (a few samples of this study predate the infection). The sample titles of this study are shuffled in the database, so cell type and time point are left out; the donor was told from shared clones.

This CDR3 reads CASSQGLTQPQHF. For the CDR3, the DNA is TGTGCCAGCAGCCAGGGACTCACCCAGCCCCAGCATTTT. The chain uses TRBV3-1 and TRBJ1-5, with D perhaps matching TRBD1 (5 bases). Deletions cut 3 bases from V and 7 bases from J, with 10 bases between. The CDR3 loop spans 13 amino acids. The V gene's germline CDR1 is LGHDT and CDR2 YNNKEL (reference sequence).

The chain employs TRBV12-3 or TRBV12-4 and TRBJ2-3; D remains unclear. The CDR3 length is 11 residues. Trimming left V 6 bases short and J 6 bases short, with 7 bases between. For the CDR3, the DNA is TGTGCCAGCAGGTCTGCTGATACGCAGTATTTT. Translating gives CASRSADTQYF.

This clonotype was counted a few times. The gene calls are TRBV9 and TRBJ2-3; no clear D. The germline V gene encodes CDR1 SGDLS and CDR2 YYNGEE. V lost 1 base and J 2 bases, leaving 11 bases between the germline ends. The CDR3 sequence is 15 residues long. In DNA, the CDR3 is TGTGCCAGCAGCGTAATGGCGCCGCCCACAGATACGCAGTATTTT. It codes for CASSVMAPPTDTQYF.

The CDR3 bases are TGCGCCAGCGCATCGTTCCTATCGAACACCGGGGAGCTGTTTTTT. This translates into CASASFLSNTGELFF. This sequence joins TRBV5-1 and TRBJ2-2; D not certain. This CDR3 contains 15 residues. Between the trimmed V and J ends, which lost 7 bases and 0 bases, there was a span of 13 bases. Germline CDR1 and CDR2: SGHRS and YFSETQ.

This chain links TRBV6-1 with TRBJ2-7, with a tentative D call TRBD1 (7 bases). V was clipped by 1 base and J by 3 bases, with 13 bases between them. The CDR3 has 15 amino acids. Germline V lookup: CDR1 MNHNS, CDR2 SASEGT. Here the CDR3 DNA reads TGTGCCAGCAGTGAAGAGGCGGGACAGTTCTACGAGCAGTACTTC. It is translated as CASSEEAGQFYEQYF.

The chain uses TRBV4-1 and TRBJ2-2; maybe TRBD1 (6 bases). The CDR3 is 14 amino acids. V shed 8 bases and J shed 4 bases, with 14 bases lying between them. CDR1 MGHRA and CDR2 YSYEKL come from the germline V gene. CDR3 nucleotide sequence: TGCGCCAGCGGAGTTGACAGGACCACCGGGGAGCTGTTTTTT. It specifies CASGVDRTTGELFF.

In its sample, this clonotype was seen many times. The chain uses TRBV11-2 and TRBJ2-5; 7 bases fit TRBD1. V lost 6 bases, J lost 3 bases, and 10 bases stayed unmatched. Germline V gives CDR1 SGHAT, CDR2 FQNNGV. The CDR3 extends over 15 amino acids. CDR3 coding DNA: TGTGCCAGCAGTTCCGGGACAGCTTACGAAGAGACCCAGTACTTC. It is translated as CASSSGTAYEETQYF.

This sequence joins TRBV7-9 and TRBJ1-2; D possibly corresponds to TRBD1 (5 bases). With 1 base removed from V and 4 bases from J, the gap between germline ends came to 13 bases. CDR1 is SEHNR, CDR2 FQNEAQ, per germline (reference sequence). The CDR3 covers 15 residues. CDR3 sequence (DNA): TGTGCCAGCAGCTTAGTTTTGGGGCGCGGCTATGGCTACACCTTC. Translating gives CASSLVLGRGYGYTF.

The genes are TRBV5-1 and TRBJ2-1, with D perhaps matching TRBD1 (8 bases). The V gene's germline CDR1 is SGHRS and CDR2 YFSETQ. V was pared by 4 bases and J by 8 bases, with 19 bases between. This CDR3 region has 15 residues. The CDR3 here is CASSLGGSGGHEQFF. Here the CDR3 DNA reads TGCGCCAGCAGCCTGGGGGGGTCAGGGGGCCATGAGCAGTTCTTC.

The chain is built from TRBV29-1 and TRBJ2-2; possible D gene TRBD1, 6 bases. With 7 bases removed from V and 1 base from J, the gap between germline ends came to 13 bases. Germline V gene lookup returns CDR1 SQVTM and CDR2 ANQGSEA. This CDR3 has 14 amino acids. In nucleotides, the CDR3 is TGCAGCGCTGTGCCACAGGGGAACACCGGGGAGCTGTTTTTT. Residues: CSAVPQGNTGELFF.

The chain couples TRBV12-3 or TRBV12-4 to TRBJ2-5; TRBD1 is a possible D gene (5 bases). Trimming stripped 5 bases from V and 5 bases from J, with 15 bases between. The CDR3 contains 14 residues. The CDR3 DNA reads TGTGCCAGCAGTATCCGAACAGGCCTGGAGACCCAGTACTTC. Translated, it gives CASSIRTGLETQYF.

This clonotype was detected only a few times. J is TRBJ1-3 and V is TRBV9, with TRBD1 identical over 10 bases. The CDR3 totals 17 residues. Per germline, CDR1 SGDLS and CDR2 YYNGEE. The V and J ends lost 3 bases and 0 bases, in that order; junction bases with no gene match: 6. The CDR3 spells CASSATGTGASGNTIYF. DNA for the CDR3: TGTGCCAGCAGCGCCACCGGGACAGGGGCCTCTGGAAACACCATATATTTT.

The gene calls are TRBV6-2 or TRBV6-3 and TRBJ2-3; 8 bases line up with TRBD1. V lost 6 bases and J lost 4; bases outside the gene matches: 12. Germline CDR1 and CDR2: MNHEY and SVGEGT. This CDR3 region has 16 residues. The CDR3 spells CASRTQGASPADTQYF. DNA of the CDR3: TGTGCCAGCAGAACCCAGGGGGCGTCACCCGCAGATACGCAGTATTTT.

This clonotype turned up a few times. The CDR3, as DNA: TGTGCCAGCAGCCTCTTACAGGGGGCTGAGCAGTTCTTC. This encodes CASSLLQGAEQFF. The chain carries TRBV3-1 and TRBJ2-1; 9 positions agree with TRBD1. CDR3 length: 13 residues. Trimming at V came to 4 bases and at J to 9 bases, leaving 4 bases not matched to a gene. Germline V lookup: CDR1 LGHDT, CDR2 YNNKEL (reference sequence).

The chain recombines TRBV5-1 with TRBJ1-1, with TRBD1 as a possible D gene (5 bases). Trimming left V 0 bases short and J 2 bases short, with 14 bases between. CDR3 length equals 16 residues. Germline CDR1 is SGHRS and CDR2 is YFSETQ. Here the CDR3 reads CASSLGQLAGNTEAFF. The DNA for the CDR3 is TGCGCCAGCAGCTTGGGACAGCTAGCCGGAAACACTGAAGCTTTCTTT.

This clonotype is a singleton in its sample. The chain employs TRBV5-1 and TRBJ2-7, with 7 nucleotides matching TRBD1. The length of the CDR3 is 14 residues. From germline, CDR1 is SGHRS and CDR2 YFSETQ. Losses at the gene ends were 0 bases for V and 6 bases for J; bases not matched to a gene: 6. The CDR3 reads CASSLGQGISEQYF. Written as DNA, the CDR3 is TGCGCCAGCAGCTTGGGACAGGGCATCAGCGAGCAGTACTTC. The full variable domain, in which reference TRBV5-1 and TRBJ2-7 provide the parts outside the CDR3, is KAGVTQTPRYLIKTRGQQVTLSCSPISGHRSVSWYQQTPGQGLQFLFEYFSETQRNKGNFPGRFSGRQFSNSRSEMNVSTLELGDSALYLCASSLGQGISEQYFGPGTRLTVT.

The chain joins TRBV5-1 to TRBJ2-2; 8 bases map to TRBD2. Per germline, CDR1 SGHRS and CDR2 YFSETQ. V shed 4 bases and J 0 bases; nucleotides not matched to a gene: 11. CDR3 length: 18 residues. CDR3 protein: CASSLRTPGLANTGELFF. The DNA for the CDR3 is TGCGCCAGCAGCCTAAGGACACCGGGACTAGCGAACACCGGGGAGCTGTTTTTT.

The sample holds many counts of this clonotype. V and J are TRBV30 and TRBJ2-1; D may match TRBD1 or TRBD2 (5 bases each). V lost 2 bases to trimming and J lost 12 bases, with 14 bases between them. Germline CDR1 GTSNPN, CDR2 SVGIG (reference sequence). CDR3 length: 12 amino acids. The CDR3 loop is CAWSYGDRGQFF. CDR3 sequence (DNA): TGTGCCTGGAGTTACGGGGACCGAGGGCAGTTCTTC.